The source of this TCR beta chain is a study of shared clonotypes between healthy human individuals. Some clones are missing from TCRdb's copy, which holds only in-frame ones; the method was immunoSEQ multiplex PCR. Of about 770,000 clones in the sample, 72% were seen once. For this clone: Its specificity is unknown.

Germline V gene sequence: CDR1 MDHEN, CDR2 SYDVKM. CDR3 length: 17 residues. Between the trimmed V and J ends, which lost 4 bases and 5 bases, there was a span of 23 bases. Overall study findings and caveats: Rarefaction exposed incomplete sorted-subset sequencing despite large depth. Naive subsets generally exceeded memory subsets in estimated richness. Relative to their counterparts shared across all four donors, non-shared clonotypes exhibited diminished generation probabilities.

This rearrangement joins TRBV28 to TRBJ2-5, with unresolved D. The sequence derives from a woman aged 25-40 years in good health. The sequencing sample was made of memory CD4+ T cells sorted from blood. As for subset: CD45RA-negative fraction. The CDR3 coding sequence is TGTGCCAGCAGTTCCCCTAGTGACGCGGTAACTTTTGAGACCCAGTACTTC. Encoded protein: CASSSPSDAVTFETQYF.